This T cell receptor beta chain emerged from a study of blood T cell repertoires in COVID-19. Study in general: Specimens from acute and convalescent COVID-19 originated in the United States, Italy and Spain. T cells, B-cell-depleted T cells, or PBMCs provided the cDNA or gDNA that served as material.

This CDR3 spans 16 amino acids. Germline CDR1 MDHEN, CDR2 SYDVKM. V lost 6 bases to trimming and J lost 5 bases; unmatched junction nucleotides: 9. Generated by immunoSEQ multiplex PCR, the TCRdb table keeps only in-frame clones and is missing some. Found here are 95,000 to 110,000 clones, about nine tenths of them singletons; the top ten hold approximately 6.2%. This receptor was obtained from a man in his forties or fifties with active or convalescent COVID-19. Sequencing was performed on peripheral blood. This rearrangement joins TRBV28 to TRBJ2-2; 10 nucleotides match TRBD1. This CDR3 is CASSPPGTGVTGELFF. For the CDR3, the DNA is TGTGCCAGCAGCCCTCCCGGGACAGGGGTGACCGGGGAGCTGTTTTTT. Full variable domain (outside the CDR3, taken from reference TRBV28 and TRBJ2-2): DVKVTQSSRYLVKRTGEKVFLECVQDMDHENMFWYRQDPGLGLRLIYFSYDVKMKEKGDIPEGYSVSREKKERFSLILESASTNQTSMYLCASSPPGTGVTGELFFGEGSRLTVL.